What follows are 13 T cell receptor beta chains derived from one specimen sequenced in a study of cytomegalovirus exposure and HLA in healthy donors. Researchers ran the PCR with 60 Vbeta and 13 Jbeta primers. Method: immunoSEQ multiplex PCR; TCRdb's copy keeps in-frame clones and lacks some. Among under 250,000 clones listed, 82% were seen once. Sequenced: PBMCs. These receptor sequences come from a man aged 40-49 years in good health and CMV-seropositive.

The chain joins TRBV15 to TRBJ2-3, with TRBD2 matching 10 bases. CDR1 and CDR2 from the germline V gene are LNHNV and YYDKDF (reference sequence). With 1 base clipped from V and 7 bases from J, the junction kept 5 bases outside the gene matches. This CDR3 contains 15 residues. The CDR3 sequence is CATSRGLAGANTQYF. CDR3 DNA: TGTGCCACCAGCAGAGGGCTAGCGGGAGCAAATACGCAGTATTTT.

This chain uses TRBV5-6 with TRBJ2-4, with 9 bases fitting TRBD2. J was trimmed by 6 bases and V by 2 bases; bases with no gene match: 9. This CDR3 is built from 16 residues. Germline V gives CDR1 SGHDT, CDR2 YYEEEE. CDR3 loop: CASSFRLAARGNIQYF. The CDR3 DNA is TGTGCCAGCAGCTTCCGACTAGCGGCTCGGGGAAACATTCAGTACTTC.

This chain connects TRBV5-1 to TRBJ1-4, with 10 bases matching TRBD1. The CDR3 length is 15 residues. V was clipped by 4 bases and J by 8 bases; unmatched bases: 8. Germline-derived CDR1 and CDR2 are SGHRS and YFSETQ. The CDR3 spells CASSVAGTGDEKLFF. The CDR3, as DNA: TGCGCCAGCAGCGTCGCCGGGACAGGGGACGAAAAACTGTTTTTT.

The chain has TRBV30 and TRBJ1-3; D is unresolved. Per the germline V gene, CDR1 is GTSNPN and CDR2 is SVGIG (reference sequence). The length of the CDR3 is 14 residues. Trimming took 4 bases from V and 0 from J, leaving 10 bases between them. CDR3 protein: CAWKRTSSGNTIYF. CDR3 sequence (DNA): TGTGCCTGGAAACGTACCAGCTCTGGAAACACCATATATTTT. The whole variable domain, remainder taken from reference TRBV30 and TRBJ1-3, is SQTIHQWPATLVQPVGSPLSLECTVEGTSNPNLYWYRQAAGRGLQLLFYSVGIGQISSEVPQNLSASRPQDRQFILSSKKLLLSDSGFYLCAWKRTSSGNTIYFGEGSWLTVV.

CDR3 sequence reads: CASSSIAAPNTGELFF. CDR3 bases: TGTGCCAGCAGCAGTATAGCGGCACCGAACACCGGGGAGCTGTTTTTT. The chain employs TRBV4-2 and TRBJ2-2; D might be TRBD2 (6 bases). The CDR3 is 16 amino acids. Per the germline V gene, CDR1 is LGHNA and CDR2 is YNFKEQ. The germline V and J ends were trimmed by 5 bases and 0 bases, with 13 bases remaining between them.

V gene TRBV6-5 combines with J gene TRBJ2-3; D possibly corresponds to TRBD2 (7 bases). Germline-derived CDR1 and CDR2 are MNHEY and SVGAGI. The CDR3 totals 13 residues. V was shortened by 6 bases and J by 2 bases, with 9 bases between the two germline ends. The CDR3 sequence: CASRGGDTDTQYF. In nucleotides, the CDR3 is TGTGCCAGCAGAGGGGGGGACACAGATACGCAGTATTTT.

This clone occurred once. The chain combines TRBV11-2 with TRBJ2-3; tentative D call: TRBD2 (5 bases). V gave up 5 bases and J gave up 11 bases, with 14 bases separating them. The CDR3 sequence is 12 residues long. Germline V gives CDR1 SGHAT, CDR2 FQNNGV. CDR3 DNA: TGTGCCAGCAGCCAGGACTCCCCAAAGCAGTATTTT. Protein product: CASSQDSPKQYF.

V usage is TRBV5-4 and J usage is TRBJ1-1, with 7 bases aligning to TRBD1. This CDR3 has 15 residues. J gave up 0 bases and V 4 bases, and 6 bases lay outside the gene matches. The V gene's germline CDR1 is SGHNT and CDR2 YYREEE (reference sequence). CDR3 in amino acids: CASSGLQGVNTEAFF. The CDR3 nucleotides read TGTGCCAGCAGCGGACTCCAGGGGGTGAACACTGAAGCTTTCTTT. Full variable domain (rest looked up from reference TRBV5-4 and TRBJ1-1): ETGVTQSPTHLIKTRGQQVTLRCSSQSGHNTVSWYQQALGQGPQFIFQYYREEENGRGNFPPRFSGLQFPNYSSELNVNALELDDSALYLCASSGLQGVNTEAFFGQGTRLTVV.

CDR3 loop: CASTYQNRVNNEQFF. The DNA of the CDR3 is TGTGCCAGCACCTACCAGAACAGGGTCAACAATGAGCAGTTCTTC. The chain employs TRBV5-6 and TRBJ2-1; TRBD1 is a possible D gene (6 bases). Germline assignment: CDR1 SGHDT and CDR2 YYEEEE. The CDR3 length is 15 residues. V gave up 6 bases and J gave up 5 bases, with 18 bases separating them.

The V call is TRBV10-3, the J call TRBJ2-7; the match to TRBD1 covers 8 bases. CDR1 is ENHRY, CDR2 SYGVKD, per germline. The CDR3 has 14 residues. V lost 0 bases to trimming and J lost 5 bases; unmatched junction nucleotides: 3. Here the CDR3 reads CAISESPGGNEQYF. CDR3 sequence (DNA): TGTGCCATCAGTGAGTCTCCAGGGGGCAACGAGCAGTACTTC.

V and J are TRBV7-9 and TRBJ1-5; 7 nucleotides agree with TRBD1. The CDR3 has 14 amino acids. Germline V gene lookup returns CDR1 SEHNR and CDR2 FQNEAQ (reference sequence). Germline trimming cut 5 bases from V and 4 bases from J; bases unmatched to any gene: 5. DNA for the CDR3: TGTGCCAGCAGCCCGACAGGGATTAATCAGCCCCAGCATTTT. This codes for CASSPTGINQPQHF.

The genes are TRBV5-1 and TRBJ1-1, with 10 bases aligning to TRBD1. The length of the CDR3 is 15 residues. V was pared by 4 bases and J by 6 bases, with 9 bases of the junction left unmatched. CDR1 is SGHRS, CDR2 YFSETQ, per germline. CDR3 DNA sequence: TGCGCCAGCAGCCCGGGACAGGGGCCTTATCCTGAAGCTTTCTTT. It is translated as CASSPGQGPYPEAFF. The entire variable domain, with the rest obtained from reference TRBV5-1 and TRBJ1-1, is as follows: KAGVTQTPRYLIKTRGQQVTLSCSPISGHRSVSWYQQTPGQGLQFLFEYFSETQRNKGNFPGRFSGRQFSNSRSEMNVSTLELGDSALYLCASSPGQGPYPEAFFGQGTRLTVV.

The J gene is TRBJ2-7, the V gene TRBV6-1; weak D call: TRBD1 (6 bases). In germline, CDR1 is MNHNS, CDR2 SASEGT. This CDR3 has 14 amino acids. V lost 4 bases, J lost 2 bases, and 12 bases lay in between. CDR3 bases: TGTGCCAGCAGTGGATGGACAGCAACCTACGAGCAGTACTTC. Translated, it gives CASSGWTATYEQYF.